These 7 T cell receptor beta chains share one sample of origin, sequenced in a study of T cell repertoires in cytomegalovirus infection. TCRdb reanalysed the reads using MiXCR and keeps one entry per CDR3 protein. The table includes tens of thousands of distinct CDR3 sequences, around 49% detected once. The antigens for these receptors are not known. Sequenced here: CD8+ T cells from cultured PBMCs, sampled from culture after CMV antigen stimulation. The origin of the receptors is a human donor in good health (CMV status not recorded). Some clones in this sample may be carry-over from other donors' samples.

This clonotype was detected only a few times. The chain recombines TRBV19 with TRBJ2-2; D is uncertain. The CDR3 is 14 residues long. Germline V lookup: CDR1 LNHDA, CDR2 SQIVND (reference sequence). V lost 9 bases and J 2 bases, leaving 13 bases between the germline ends. The CDR3 loop reads CASYNPGNTGELFF. DNA of the CDR3: TGTGCCAGCTACAACCCCGGCAACACCGGGGAGCTGTTTTTT.

The chain recombines TRBV4-1 with TRBJ2-1, with 7 bases matching TRBD2. Germline-derived CDR1 and CDR2 are MGHRA and YSYEKL. V shed 3 bases and J 9 bases; nucleotides not matched to a gene: 2. The CDR3 is made up of 12 amino acids. The CDR3 DNA sequence: TGCGCCAGCAGCCAGGGGAGGGGTGAGCAGTTCTTC. Its protein is CASSQGRGEQFF.

In this sample, this clonotype turned up a few times. The rearrangement uses TRBV7-2 and TRBJ1-6; D remains unclear. The V end was cut by 2 bases, the J end by 2 bases, with 10 bases between. Germline CDR1 SGHTA, CDR2 FQGNSA. This CDR3 contains 16 residues. The CDR3 is CASSLYGMAYNSPLHF. The DNA for the CDR3 is TGTGCCAGCAGCTTATACGGGATGGCCTATAATTCACCCCTCCACTTT.

V gene TRBV14 combines with J gene TRBJ2-3; D may be TRBD2 (6 bases). The V and J ends lost 2 bases and 4 bases respectively, with 10 bases between them. The CDR3 has 14 residues. CDR1 and CDR2 (germline): SGHDN, FVKESK. The CDR3 nucleotides read TGTGCCAGCAGCCAATGGGGGACTTCAGATACGCAGTATTTT. Encoded protein: CASSQWGTSDTQYF.

The rearrangement links TRBV5-6 to TRBJ2-3, with D maybe TRBD2 (6 bases). The CDR3 totals 16 residues. Trimming removed 4 bases from V and 2 bases from J, with 17 bases in between. Germline V gene sequence: CDR1 SGHDT, CDR2 YYEEEE. CDR3 bases: TGTGCCAGCAGCGTTCTCCGGGGACTCCTCACAGATACGCAGTATTTT. Its translation: CASSVLRGLLTDTQYF.

This clonotype showed up just a few times. One junction end does not reproduce the germline sequence, and a read error may be involved. V gene TRBV19 combines with J gene TRBJ2-7; a weak D match, TRBD2 (6 bases). Germline V lookup: CDR1 LNHDA, CDR2 SQIVND (reference sequence). This CDR3 has 13 amino acids. The CDR3 nucleotides are TGTGCCAGTAGCATAGCGGAGAACTACGAGCAGTACTTC. Translated, it gives CASSIAENYEQYF.

The table lists this clonotype with a few counts. The V call is TRBV11-2, the J call TRBJ2-1, with D possibly matching TRBD2 (5 bases). Germline CDR1 is SGHAT and CDR2 is FQNNGV. Trimming took 1 base from V and 12 from J, leaving 10 bases between them. The CDR3 has 12 residues. This CDR3 reads CASSLGGSGQFF. The CDR3 DNA sequence: TGTGCCAGCAGCTTAGGAGGGAGCGGGCAGTTCTTC.